The present entry profiles one TCR beta chain with its context. No antigen is known for it. TCR beta cDNA libraries included unique molecular identifiers. Using its own MiXCR run on the PCR reads, TCRdb lists one record per CDR3 protein. The sample records approximately 660,000 distinct CDR3 sequences, 59% being singletons. The germline V and J ends were trimmed by 3 bases and 4 bases, with 7 bases remaining between them. CDR3 length: 13 residues. This entry comes from a study of post-analysis software for immune sequencing data. General study results and limits: Multiple sclerosis patients showed significantly lower normalized Chao1 diversity than controls did. Patients used several TRBV segments, including TRBV5-6, TRBV5-1 and TRBV20-1, more often than controls.

This chain joins TRBV12-3 or TRBV12-4 and TRBJ1-5; D unclear. The sequencing input was blood. This sequence originates from a girl aged 2-10 years with multiple sclerosis. CDR3 nucleotides: TGTGCCAGCAGTTTCCGCGAGAATCAGCCCCAGCATTTT. The encoded protein is CASSFRENQPQHF.